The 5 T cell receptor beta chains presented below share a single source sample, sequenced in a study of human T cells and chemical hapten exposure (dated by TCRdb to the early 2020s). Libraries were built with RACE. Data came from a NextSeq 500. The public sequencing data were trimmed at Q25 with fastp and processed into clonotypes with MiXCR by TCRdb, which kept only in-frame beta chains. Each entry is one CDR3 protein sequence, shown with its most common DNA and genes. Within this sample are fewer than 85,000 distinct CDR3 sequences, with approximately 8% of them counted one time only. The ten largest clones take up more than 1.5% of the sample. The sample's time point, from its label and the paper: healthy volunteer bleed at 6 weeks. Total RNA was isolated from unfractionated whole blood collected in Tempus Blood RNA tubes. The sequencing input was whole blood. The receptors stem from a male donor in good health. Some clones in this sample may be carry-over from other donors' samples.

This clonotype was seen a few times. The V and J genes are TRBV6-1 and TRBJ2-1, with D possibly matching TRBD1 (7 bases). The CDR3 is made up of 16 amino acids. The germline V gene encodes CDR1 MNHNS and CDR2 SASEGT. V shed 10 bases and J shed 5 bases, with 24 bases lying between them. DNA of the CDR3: TGTGCCACCACCCTATGGGCGGGACAGAGGAACAATGAGCAGTTCTTC. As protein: CATTLWAGQRNNEQFF.

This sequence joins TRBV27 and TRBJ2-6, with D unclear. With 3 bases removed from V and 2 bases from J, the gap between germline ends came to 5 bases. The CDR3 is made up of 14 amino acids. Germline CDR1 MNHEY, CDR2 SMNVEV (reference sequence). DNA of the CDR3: TGTGCCAGCAGTTTTCTCCCTGGGGCCAACGTCCTGACTTTC. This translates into CASSFLPGANVLTF.

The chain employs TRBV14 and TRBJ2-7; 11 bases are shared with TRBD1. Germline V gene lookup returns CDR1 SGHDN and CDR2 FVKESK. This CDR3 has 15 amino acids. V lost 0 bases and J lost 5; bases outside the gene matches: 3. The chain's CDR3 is CASSQEGQGVDEQYF. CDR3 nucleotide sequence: TGTGCCAGCAGCCAAGAGGGACAGGGGGTCGACGAGCAGTACTTC.

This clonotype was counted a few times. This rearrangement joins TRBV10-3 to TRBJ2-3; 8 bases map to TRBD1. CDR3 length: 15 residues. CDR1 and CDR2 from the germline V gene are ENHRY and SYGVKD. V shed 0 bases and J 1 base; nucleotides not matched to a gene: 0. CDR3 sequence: CAISESGQGTDTQYF. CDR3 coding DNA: TGTGCCATCAGTGAGTCGGGACAGGGCACAGATACGCAGTATTTT.

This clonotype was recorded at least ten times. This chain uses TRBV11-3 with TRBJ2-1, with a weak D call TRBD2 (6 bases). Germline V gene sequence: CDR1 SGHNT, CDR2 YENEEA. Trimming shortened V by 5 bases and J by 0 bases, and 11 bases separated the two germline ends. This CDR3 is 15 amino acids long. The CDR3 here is CASSPGLLSYNEQFF. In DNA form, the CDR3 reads TGTGCCAGCAGCCCGGGACTTCTCTCCTACAATGAGCAGTTCTTC. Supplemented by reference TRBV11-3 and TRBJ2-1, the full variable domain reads EAGVVQSPRYKIIEKKQPVAFWCNPISGHNTLYWYLQNLGQGPELLIRYENEEAVDDSQLPKDRFSAERLKGVDSTLKIQPAELGDSAVYLCASSPGLLSYNEQFFGPGTRLTVL.